This is a list of T cell receptor beta chains from one sample in a study of blood T cell repertoires in COVID-19. This table comes from immunoSEQ multiplex PCR, and its TCRdb copy is limited to in-frame clones, with some not included. The sample lists under 200,000 clones, approximately 79% seen once, with 14% in the top ten. Specimen: peripheral blood. All receptors derive from a man aged 25 to 40 with active or convalescent COVID-19. Both conserved end residues are part of each CDR3. The D gene is left open where the match is weak. The size entry is marked missing in some rows and otherwise reads once, few, many or a size class.

clone_size	v_call	d_call	j_call	cdr3_nt	cdr3_aa
-	TRBV2	-	TRBJ1-2	TGTGCCAGCGAGCAGACTCTCGGATATGGCTACACCTTC	CASEQTLGYGYTF
-	TRBV5-8	TRBD1	TRBJ1-1	TGTGCCAGCAGCCCCTACAGGGGCGTGATAGGCACTGAAGCTTTCTTT	CASSPYRGVIGTEAFF
few	TRBV2	-	TRBJ2-2	TGTGCCAGCGTACAGGTGGTGGGGACCGGGGAGCTGTTTTTT	CASVQVVGTGELFF
-	TRBV7-9	TRBD1	TRBJ1-1	TGTGCCAGCAGCCCATGGACAGGGGGAATGACTGAAGCTTTCTTT	CASSPWTGGMTEAFF
-	TRBV30	-	TRBJ1-2	TGTGCCTGGTCGGAAGCTAGGATTTCTGACTATGGCTACACCTTC	CAWSEARISDYGYTF
-	TRBV6-5	TRBD2	TRBJ2-7	TGTGCCAGCAGCCCGGGACTAGCGGGTCTCGAGCAGTACTTC	CASSPGLAGLEQYF
-	TRBV9	TRBD1	TRBJ1-2	TGTGCCAGCAGCGAAGAACAGGGGGACAACTATGGCTACACCTTC	CASSEEQGDNYGYTF
-	TRBV2	TRBD2	TRBJ2-4	TGTGCCAGCAGTGCCCAGCGGGGGGGCGGGAACATTCAGTACTTC	CASSAQRGGGNIQYF
-	TRBV18	-	TRBJ2-5	TGTGCCAGCTCGACAGAAGAGACCCAGTACTTC	CASSTEETQYF
-	TRBV2	-	TRBJ1-5	TGTGCCAGCAGTGGGGGAGCCACAGCCCGGCAGCCCCAGCATTTT	CASSGGATARQPQHF
-	TRBV20-1	-	TRBJ1-2	TGCAGTGCTAGTAGGCCGGGAGTCGACTATGGCTACACCTTC	CSASRPGVDYGYTF
-	TRBV3-1/TRBV3-2	TRBD2	TRBJ2-5	TGTGCCAGCAGCCTCACCGCGGGGGGGCAAGAGACCCAGTACTTC	CASSLTAGGQETQYF
-	TRBV19	-	TRBJ2-7	TGTGCCAGTGGCCGGGACACCCGAGGCGAGCAGTACTTC	CASGRDTRGEQYF
-	TRBV5-6	TRBD1	TRBJ2-3	TGTGCCAGCAGACAAACAGGGGTCCCAGATACGCAGTATTTT	CASRQTGVPDTQYF
-	TRBV19	-	TRBJ1-6	TGTGCCAGTAGTCCAACGTGGGGGCCTGAAAGCCTCCACTTT	CASSPTWGPESLHF
-	TRBV6-5	TRBD1	TRBJ1-6	TGTGCCAGTGGAGACAGGGAAAATTCACCCCTCCACTTT	CASGDRENSPLHF
-	TRBV5-4	-	TRBJ2-3	TGTGCCAGCAGCCCTATACCCTCGAGGGTCTTGAATACAGATACGCAGTATTTT	CASSPIPSRVLNTDTQYF
-	TRBV7-2	-	TRBJ1-1	TGTGCCAGCCACCGATACGGTGAAGCTTTCTTT	CASHRYGEAFF